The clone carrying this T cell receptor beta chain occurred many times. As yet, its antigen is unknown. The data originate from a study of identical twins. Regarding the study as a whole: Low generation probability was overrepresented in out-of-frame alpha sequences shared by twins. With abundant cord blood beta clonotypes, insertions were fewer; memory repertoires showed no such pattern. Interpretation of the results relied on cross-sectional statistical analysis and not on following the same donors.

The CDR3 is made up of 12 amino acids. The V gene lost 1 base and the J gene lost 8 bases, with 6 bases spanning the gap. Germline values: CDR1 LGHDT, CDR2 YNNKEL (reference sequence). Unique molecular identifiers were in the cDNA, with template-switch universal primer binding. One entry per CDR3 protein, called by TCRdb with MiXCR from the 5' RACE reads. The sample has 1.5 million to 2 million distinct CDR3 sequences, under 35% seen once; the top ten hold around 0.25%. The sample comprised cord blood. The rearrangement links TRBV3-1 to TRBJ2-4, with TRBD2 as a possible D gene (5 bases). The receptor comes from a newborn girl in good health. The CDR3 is CASSQAGDIQYF. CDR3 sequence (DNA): TGTGCCAGCAGCCAAGCCGGGGACATTCAGTACTTC.